These 12 T cell receptor beta chains originate from one sample sequenced in a study of early T cells in non-severe SARS-CoV-2 infection (dated by TCRdb to about 2021). Library method: 5' RACE. Sequencing was performed on a NextSeq 500. The public reads were reprocessed in TCRdb via fastp at Q25 and MiXCR, keeping in-frame beta chains. Each CDR3 protein appears once, grouped with its most common genes and DNA. The table for this sample lists 70,000 or so distinct CDR3 sequences; approximately 13% of them were counted only once. About 1.3% of the sample is held by the ten biggest clonotypes. The specimen sequenced was whole blood. The origin of the receptors is an adult who was a healthcare worker with PCR-confirmed SARS-CoV-2 infection or an uninfected control (not recorded which).

The V call is TRBV15, the J call TRBJ2-1; the match to TRBD2 covers 7 bases. CDR1 LNHNV and CDR2 YYDKDF come from the germline V gene (reference sequence). The CDR3 is made up of 15 amino acids. The trim removed 5 bases at V and 2 bases at J, leaving 6 bases unmatched. The CDR3 is CATSLGEGTYNEQFF. CDR3 coding DNA: TGTGCCACCAGCCTTGGGGAGGGGACCTACAATGAGCAGTTCTTC.

This clonotype was counted at least ten times. The chain employs TRBV5-1 and TRBJ2-2; D is undetermined. Trimming pared 0 bases from V and 1 base from J, leaving 10 bases between. The CDR3 length is 16 residues. Germline V lookup: CDR1 SGHRS, CDR2 YFSETQ. This CDR3 reads CASSLVAGMNTGELFF. For the CDR3, the DNA is TGCGCCAGCAGCTTGGTCGCTGGGATGAACACCGGGGAGCTGTTTTTT.

In the case of this clonotype: A single base separates this from a much larger clone, so it may be a read error. The chain recombines TRBV6-2 or TRBV6-3 with TRBJ2-5, with TRBD1 matching 7 bases. Trimming removed 2 bases from V and 1 base from J; junction bases left unmatched: 1. Germline CDR1 reads MNHEY; CDR2 reads SVGEGT. The CDR3 has 14 residues. The CDR3 nucleotides read TGTGCCAGCAGTTACGGGACAGCCCAAGAGACCCAGTACTTC. Amino acid sequence: CASSYGTAQETQYF.

This clonotype was counted ten times or more. The chain joins TRBV24-1 to TRBJ2-6, with D unresolved. The CDR3 sequence is 13 residues long. Trimming removed 9 bases at V and 0 bases at J, with 5 bases between. Germline CDR1 KGHDR, CDR2 SFDVKD. CDR3 loop: CATANSGANVLTF. The CDR3 DNA is TGTGCCACCGCCAACTCTGGGGCCAACGTCCTGACTTTC.

The chain links TRBV9 to TRBJ2-2; tentative D call: TRBD2 (6 bases). There are 13 residues in the CDR3. Germline V gene lookup returns CDR1 SGDLS and CDR2 YYNGEE. V dropped 4 bases and J dropped 4 bases, with 8 bases sitting between them. The CDR3 DNA follows: TGTGCCAGCAGCCTTAGCGGCACCGGGGAGCTGTTTTTT. It specifies CASSLSGTGELFF.

The table lists this clonotype with many counts. The chain links TRBV6-5 to TRBJ2-6, with D unclear. The CDR3 extends over 12 amino acids. Germline CDR1 MNHEY, CDR2 SVGAGI. V lost 6 bases and J lost 4, with 4 bases in between. CDR3 DNA sequence: TGTGCCAGCAGAAAGGGGGCCAACGTCCTGACTTTC. This gives the protein CASRKGANVLTF.

This clonotype was detected many times. J is TRBJ2-1 and V is TRBV6-1; a possible D gene is TRBD2 (7 bases). The V and J ends lost 6 bases and 8 bases respectively, with 17 bases between them. Germline-derived CDR1 and CDR2 are MNHNS and SASEGT. The CDR3 has 14 amino acids. The CDR3 region has the DNA TGTGCCAGCAGGGGGAGGGGGGAAATGGATGAGCAGTTCTTC. It encodes CASRGRGEMDEQFF.

This clonotype has at least ten counts. Its ends do not fully match the called genes, so a read error is possible. The rearrangement links TRBV6-5 to TRBJ1-3; D is undetermined. This CDR3 region has 14 residues. Germline V gives CDR1 MNHEY, CDR2 SVGAGI. Written as DNA, the CDR3 is TGCGCCAGCAGTGATACAGCGGCCGGAAACACCATATATTTT. This translates into CASSDTAAGNTIYF.

In this sample, this clonotype turned up many times. The CDR3 reads CASTLEGWNTEAFF. As DNA, the CDR3 is TGCGCCAGCACCCTTGAGGGTTGGAACACTGAAGCTTTCTTT. This chain joins TRBV5-1 and TRBJ1-1; D is unresolved. This CDR3 is built from 14 residues. Trimming pared 6 bases from V and 1 base from J, leaving 13 bases between. Germline assignment: CDR1 SGHRS and CDR2 YFSETQ.

This clonotype was seen repeatedly, ten times or more. This chain joins TRBV28 and TRBJ2-1, with 10 bases identical to TRBD2. Germline assignment: CDR1 MDHEN and CDR2 SYDVKM. This CDR3 comprises 15 residues. V shed 3 bases and J 8 bases; nucleotides not matched to a gene: 7. CDR3: CASSFPASGRDEQFF. The CDR3 DNA sequence: TGTGCCAGCAGTTTCCCAGCTAGCGGGAGAGATGAGCAGTTCTTC.

This clonotype has at least ten counts. V gene TRBV28 combines with J gene TRBJ1-1, with D uncertain. CDR3 length equals 15 residues. From germline, CDR1 is MDHEN and CDR2 SYDVKM. V shed 4 bases and J shed 9 bases, with 21 bases lying between them. CDR3 residues: CASSSQADGGNKAFF. CDR3 DNA sequence: TGTGCCAGCAGTTCCCAGGCGGACGGAGGAAACAAAGCTTTCTTT.

This clonotype was seen at least ten times. The chain recombines TRBV20-1 with TRBJ2-1, with 8 bases that match TRBD1. V lost 0 bases to trimming and J lost 5 bases; unmatched junction nucleotides: 6. The CDR3 is made up of 15 amino acids. Germline V gives CDR1 DFQATT, CDR2 SNEGSKA (reference sequence). CDR3 DNA sequence: TGCAGTGCTAGAGATCCTTCGACAGGGGACAATGAGCAGTTCTTC. This codes for CSARDPSTGDNEQFF.